A selection of T cell receptor beta chains follows, all from one sample in a study of beta chain features in type 1 diabetes. Sequencing was performed with immunoSEQ multiplex PCR; in TCRdb, only in-frame clones are kept and a portion is missing. The data hold roughly 240,000 clones, with 68% observed a single time. Material: naive CD4+ T cells from blood. Every receptor here comes from a man under 40 in good health. CDR3s include the opening cysteine and the closing phenylalanine or tryptophan. A D gene is named only where the DNA matches it firmly. Size values are once, few and many counts, or a class for expanded clones, and some rows have none.

clone size	J gene	D gene	V gene	CDR3 DNA	CDR3 protein
-	TRBJ2-1	TRBD2	TRBV25-1	TGTGCCAGCAGTGAATCTCGCGGGAGCCCCCACAATGAGCAGTTCTTC	CASSESRGSPHNEQFF
once	TRBJ2-3	TRBD2	TRBV7-2	TGTGCCAGCAGCACCGGACTAGCAGCAGATACGCAGTATTTT	CASSTGLAADTQYF
-	TRBJ2-1	-	TRBV29-1	TGCAGCGTACTTGTTAACGGGTTGGGGAATGAGCAGTTCTTC	CSVLVNGLGNEQFF
-	TRBJ2-3	-	TRBV15	TGTGCCACCAGCAGAGTATGGGCTTCTAGCACAGATACGCAGTATTTT	CATSRVWASSTDTQYF
-	TRBJ2-1	-	TRBV30	TGTGCCTGGAGTGTACATTCGGAGGGAGAGCAGTTCTTC	CAWSVHSEGEQFF
once	TRBJ2-3	TRBD2	TRBV29-1	TGCAGCGGGCAACTAGCGGGGCCCACAGATACGCAGTATTTT	CSGQLAGPTDTQYF
-	TRBJ1-1	-	TRBV29-1	TGCAGCGTTGGAGCGATTTTGAACACTGAAGCTTTCTTT	CSVGAILNTEAFF
few	TRBJ2-3	-	TRBV29-1	TGCAGCGTTGAAGATCCGGCAGATACGCAGTATTTT	CSVEDPADTQYF
few	TRBJ2-1	-	TRBV30	TGTGCCTGGATAAGCAGGGAATACAATGAGCAGTTCTTC	CAWISREYNEQFF
-	TRBJ2-7	-	TRBV2	TGTGCCAGCACAGTCGGGGCGGCCCCCTACGAGCAGTACTTC	CASTVGAAPYEQYF
-	TRBJ2-1	-	TRBV7-8	TGTGCCAGCAGCTACCCCTTAAGGCTGGGTTACAATGAGCAGTTCTTC	CASSYPLRLGYNEQFF
-	TRBJ1-2	TRBD1	TRBV15	TGTGCCACCAGCAGGTCCAGGGGGGAGGGCTACACCTTC	CATSRSRGEGYTF
few	TRBJ2-3	TRBD2	TRBV10-3	TGTGCCATCAGGGGGACTAGCGGGGACACAGATACGCAGTATTTT	CAIRGTSGDTDTQYF
-	TRBJ2-3	TRBD1	TRBV10-3	TGTGCCATCAGTGGGCCCTCCGGGACAGAGTATTTT	CAISGPSGTEYF
-	TRBJ2-3	-	TRBV20-1	TGCAGTGCAACATACACAGATACGCAGTATTTT	CSATYTDTQYF
-	TRBJ1-2	-	TRBV16	TGTGCCAGCAGCCAAGGCGTAAGTGGCTACACCTTC	CASSQGVSGYTF
once	TRBJ1-1	-	TRBV28	TGTGCCAGCAGTTCCCCCGGGTATAGGGACAACACTGAAGCTTTCTTT	CASSSPGYRDNTEAFF
-	TRBJ1-1	-	TRBV20-1	TGCAGTGCTACAGGGGACACTGAAGCTTTCTTT	CSATGDTEAFF
few	TRBJ2-1	-	TRBV20-1	TGCAGTGCTAGTCAGGGGTATGAGCAGTTCTTC	CSASQGYEQFF
-	TRBJ2-1	-	TRBV19	TGTGCCAGTAGTATCAGGGATGAGCAGTTCTTC	CASSIRDEQFF
-	TRBJ2-3	-	TRBV5-6	TGTGCCAGCAGCTCCCTCGGGGAAAGCACAGATACGCAGTATTTT	CASSSLGESTDTQYF
-	TRBJ1-1	-	TRBV2	TGTGCCAGCAGTACCGCATCCGGGCGGGGCACTGAAGCTTTCTTT	CASSTASGRGTEAFF
few	TRBJ2-2	-	TRBV14	TGTGCCAGCAGCCTCCGGGACACCGGGGAGCTGTTTTTT	CASSLRDTGELFF
-	TRBJ2-1	-	TRBV28	TGTGCCAGCAGTTTAGGGATCTACAATGAGCAGTTCTTC	CASSLGIYNEQFF
-	TRBJ1-2	-	TRBV30	TGTGCCTGGAGTTACCCCGTCCGGGGCTATGGCTACACCTTC	CAWSYPVRGYGYTF